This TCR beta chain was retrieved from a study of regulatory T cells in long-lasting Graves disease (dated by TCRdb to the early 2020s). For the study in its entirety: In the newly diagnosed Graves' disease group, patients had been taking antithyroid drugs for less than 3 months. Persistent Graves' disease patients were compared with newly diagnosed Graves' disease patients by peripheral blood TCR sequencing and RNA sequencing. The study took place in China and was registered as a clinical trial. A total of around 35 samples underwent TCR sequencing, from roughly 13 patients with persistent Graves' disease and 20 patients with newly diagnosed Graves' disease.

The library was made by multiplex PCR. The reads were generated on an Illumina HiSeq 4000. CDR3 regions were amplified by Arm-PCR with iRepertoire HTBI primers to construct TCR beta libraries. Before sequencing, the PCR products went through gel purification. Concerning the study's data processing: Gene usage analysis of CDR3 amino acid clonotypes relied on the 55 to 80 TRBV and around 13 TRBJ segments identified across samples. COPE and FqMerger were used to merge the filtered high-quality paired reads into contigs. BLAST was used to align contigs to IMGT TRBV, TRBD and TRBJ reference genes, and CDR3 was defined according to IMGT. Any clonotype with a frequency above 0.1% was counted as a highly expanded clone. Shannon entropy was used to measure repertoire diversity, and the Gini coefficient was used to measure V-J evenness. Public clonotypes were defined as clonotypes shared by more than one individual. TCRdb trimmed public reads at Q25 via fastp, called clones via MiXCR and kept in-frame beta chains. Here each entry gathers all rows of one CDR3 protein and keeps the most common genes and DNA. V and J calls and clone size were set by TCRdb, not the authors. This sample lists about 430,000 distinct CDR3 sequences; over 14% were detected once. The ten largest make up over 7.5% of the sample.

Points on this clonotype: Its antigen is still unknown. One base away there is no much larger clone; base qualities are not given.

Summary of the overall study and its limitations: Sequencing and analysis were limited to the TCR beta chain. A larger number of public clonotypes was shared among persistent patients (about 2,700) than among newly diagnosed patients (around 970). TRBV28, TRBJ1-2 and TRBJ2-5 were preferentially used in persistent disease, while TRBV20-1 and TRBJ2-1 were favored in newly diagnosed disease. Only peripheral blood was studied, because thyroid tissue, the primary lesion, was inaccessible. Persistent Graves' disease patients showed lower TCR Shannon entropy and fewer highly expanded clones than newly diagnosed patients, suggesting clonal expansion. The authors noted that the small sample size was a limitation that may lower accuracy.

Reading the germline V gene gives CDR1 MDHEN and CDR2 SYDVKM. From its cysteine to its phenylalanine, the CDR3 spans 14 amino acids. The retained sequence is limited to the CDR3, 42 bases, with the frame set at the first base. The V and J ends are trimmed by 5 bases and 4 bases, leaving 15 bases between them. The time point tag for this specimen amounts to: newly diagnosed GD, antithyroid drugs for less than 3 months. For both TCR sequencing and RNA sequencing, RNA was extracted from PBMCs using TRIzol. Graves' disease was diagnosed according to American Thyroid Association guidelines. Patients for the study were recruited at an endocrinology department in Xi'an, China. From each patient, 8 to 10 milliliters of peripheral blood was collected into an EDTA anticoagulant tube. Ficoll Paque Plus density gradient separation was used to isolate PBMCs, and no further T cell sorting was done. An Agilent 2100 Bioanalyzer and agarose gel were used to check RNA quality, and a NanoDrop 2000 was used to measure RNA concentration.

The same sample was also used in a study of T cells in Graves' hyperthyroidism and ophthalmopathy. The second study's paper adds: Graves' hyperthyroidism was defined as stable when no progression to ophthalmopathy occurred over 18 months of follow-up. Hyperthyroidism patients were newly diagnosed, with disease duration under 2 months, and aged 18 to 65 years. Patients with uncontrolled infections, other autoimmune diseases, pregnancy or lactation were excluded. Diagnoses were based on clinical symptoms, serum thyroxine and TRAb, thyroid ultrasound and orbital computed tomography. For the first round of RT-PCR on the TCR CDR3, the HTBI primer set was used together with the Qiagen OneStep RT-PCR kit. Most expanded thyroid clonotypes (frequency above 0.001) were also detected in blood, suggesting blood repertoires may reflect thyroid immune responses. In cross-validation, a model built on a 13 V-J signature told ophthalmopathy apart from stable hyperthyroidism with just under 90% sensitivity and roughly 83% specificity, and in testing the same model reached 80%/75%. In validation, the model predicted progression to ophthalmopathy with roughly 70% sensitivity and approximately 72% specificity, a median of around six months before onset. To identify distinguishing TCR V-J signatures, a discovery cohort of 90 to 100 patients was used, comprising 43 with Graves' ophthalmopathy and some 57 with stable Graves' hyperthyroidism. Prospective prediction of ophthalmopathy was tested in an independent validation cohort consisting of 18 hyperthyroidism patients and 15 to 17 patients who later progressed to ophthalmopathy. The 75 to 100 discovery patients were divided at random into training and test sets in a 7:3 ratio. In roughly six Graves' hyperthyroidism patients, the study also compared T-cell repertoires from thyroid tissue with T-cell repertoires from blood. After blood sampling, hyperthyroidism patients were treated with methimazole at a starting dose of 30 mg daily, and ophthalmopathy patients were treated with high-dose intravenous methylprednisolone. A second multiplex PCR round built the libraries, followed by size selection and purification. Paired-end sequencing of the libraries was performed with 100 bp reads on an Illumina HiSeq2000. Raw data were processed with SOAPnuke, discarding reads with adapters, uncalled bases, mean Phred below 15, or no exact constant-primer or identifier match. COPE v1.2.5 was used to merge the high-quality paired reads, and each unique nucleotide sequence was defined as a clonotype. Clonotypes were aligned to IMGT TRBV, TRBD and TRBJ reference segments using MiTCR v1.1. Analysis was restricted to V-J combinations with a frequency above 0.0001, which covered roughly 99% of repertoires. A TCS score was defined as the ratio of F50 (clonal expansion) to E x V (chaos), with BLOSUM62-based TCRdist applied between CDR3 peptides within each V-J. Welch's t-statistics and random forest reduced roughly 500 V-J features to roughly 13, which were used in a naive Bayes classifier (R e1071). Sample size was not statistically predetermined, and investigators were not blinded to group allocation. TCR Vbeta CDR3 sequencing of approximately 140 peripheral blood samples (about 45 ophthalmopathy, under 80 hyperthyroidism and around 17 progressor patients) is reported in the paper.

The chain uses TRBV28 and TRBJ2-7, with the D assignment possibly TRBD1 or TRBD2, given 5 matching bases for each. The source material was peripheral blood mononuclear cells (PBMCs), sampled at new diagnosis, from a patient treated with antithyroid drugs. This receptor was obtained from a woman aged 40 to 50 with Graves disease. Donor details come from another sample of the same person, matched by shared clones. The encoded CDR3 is CASSPHGTAYEQYF. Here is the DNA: TGTGCCAGCAGTCCCCACGGGACGGCTTACGAGCAGTACTTC.